The next 25 T cell receptor beta chains were all read from a single sample in a study of radiation and T cells in renal cell carcinoma. Time point: baseline pretreatment blood. Treatment in this sample: 15 Gy SBRT to primary tumor, nephrectomy 4 weeks later. The data were produced by immunoSEQ multiplex PCR, yet TCRdb's version contains in-frame clones alone and is incomplete. Among 70,000 to 95,000 clones listed, over 75% were seen once. Sequencing used blood, obtained from a patient whose treatment included radiotherapy and nephrectomy. The origin of the receptors is a man aged 55 to 69 with renal cell carcinoma.

The chain has TRBV9 and TRBJ2-5; 11 bases are shared with TRBD2. Germline V gene sequence: CDR1 SGDLS, CDR2 YYNGEE. With V trimmed by 3 bases and J by 1 base, 2 bases remained unmatched. This CDR3 has 15 residues. CDR3 nucleotides: TGTGCCAGCAGCGAACTAGCGGGAGTCCAAGAGACCCAGTACTTC. It is translated as CASSELAGVQETQYF.

Worth noting for this clone: One junction end disagrees with the germline gene, perhaps due to a read error. The chain employs TRBV2 and TRBJ2-5, with a weak D call TRBD2 (6 bases). Germline CDR1 and CDR2: SNHLY and FYNNEI. The CDR3 is made up of 14 amino acids. The CDR3 protein is CASSRMRGQEAQYF. CDR3 nucleotide sequence: TGTGCCAGCAGCCGTATGCGGGGCCAAGAGGCCCAGTACTTC. Combining the CDR3 with reference TRBV2 and TRBJ2-5 gives the whole variable domain EPEVTQTPSHQVTQMGQEVILRCVPISNHLYFYWYRQILGQKVEFLVSFYNNEISEKSEIFDDQFSVERPDGSNFTLKIRSTKLEDSAMYFCASSRMRGQEAQYFGPGTRLLVL.

The rearrangement joins TRBV14 to TRBJ2-2; D is unresolved. The CDR3 is 13 residues long. Germline assignment: CDR1 SGHDN and CDR2 FVKESK. V dropped 4 bases and J dropped 9 bases, with 12 bases sitting between them. DNA for the CDR3: TGTGCCAGCAGCCCCCACCCTCCCAGGGAGCTGTTTTTT. Its protein is CASSPHPPRELFF.

This chain uses TRBV4-1 with TRBJ1-4, with a possible D match to TRBD1 (5 bases). CDR3 length: 16 amino acids. Germline CDR1 reads MGHRA; CDR2 reads YSYEKL. V was cut by 3 bases and J by 8 bases, with 19 bases left in between. As DNA, the CDR3 is TGCGCCAGCAGCCAGACTCTGACGAGGGACGGCGAAAAACTGTTTTTT. Its protein is CASSQTLTRDGEKLFF.

The V and J genes are TRBV2 and TRBJ1-2; weak D call: TRBD1 (6 bases). The V end lost 0 bases, the J end lost 8 bases, and 16 bases lay between the germline ends. The CDR3 totals 15 residues. The germline CDR1 and CDR2 sequences are SNHLY and FYNNEI. The CDR3 region is CASSEARGGKRGYTF. The CDR3 DNA reads TGTGCCAGCAGTGAAGCGCGAGGGGGGAAACGCGGCTACACCTTC.

The chain recombines TRBV19 with TRBJ2-3; TRBD1 agrees at 11 bases. Germline lookup yields CDR1 LNHDA and CDR2 SQIVND (reference sequence). This CDR3 has 15 amino acids. The trim removed 7 bases at V and 6 bases at J, leaving 9 bases unmatched. The CDR3 loop is CASTRRTGGSDTQYF. DNA of the CDR3: TGTGCCAGTACCCGTCGGACAGGGGGCAGTGATACGCAGTATTTT.

This clone was seen a single time. The rearrangement links TRBV5-6 to TRBJ1-2; tentative D call: TRBD1 (6 bases). The V end lost 0 bases, the J end lost 4 bases, and 13 bases lay between the germline ends. CDR3 length: 15 amino acids. The germline gives CDR1 SGHDT, CDR2 YYEEEE. CDR3 amino acids: CASSLVTGRGYGYTF. CDR3 coding DNA: TGTGCCAGCAGCTTGGTTACAGGGCGAGGCTATGGCTACACCTTC.

The chain joins TRBV7-2 to TRBJ2-7, with 9 nucleotides matching TRBD2. Germline assignment: CDR1 SGHTA and CDR2 FQGNSA. This CDR3 contains 15 residues. With V trimmed by 1 base and J by 5 bases, 6 bases remained unmatched. The CDR3 bases are TGTGCCAGCAGCTTAGATAGCGGGAGTGGGAACGAGCAGTACTTC. As protein: CASSLDSGSGNEQYF.

The gene calls are TRBV7-9 and TRBJ2-2; 7 bases agree with TRBD2. The germline CDR1 and CDR2 sequences are SEHNR and FQNEAQ (reference sequence). J was trimmed by 4 bases and V by 6 bases; bases with no gene match: 8. This CDR3 has 15 amino acids. The CDR3 loop is CASRAGDGGTGELFF. The CDR3 DNA reads TGTGCCAGCAGGGCGGGAGACGGCGGCACCGGGGAGCTGTTTTTT. The complete variable domain, with remaining parts taken from reference TRBV7-9 and TRBJ2-2, reads DTGVSQNPRHKITKRGQNVTFRCDPISEHNRLYWYRQTLGQGPEFLTYFQNEAQLEKSRLLSDRFSAERPKGSFSTLEIQRTEQGDSAMYLCASRAGDGGTGELFFGEGSRLTVL.

This clone has more than one count but fewer than ten. The chain is built from TRBV15 and TRBJ2-1; tentatively, D is TRBD2 (5 bases). The CDR3 is 14 residues long. CDR1 is LNHNV and CDR2 is YYDKDF in the germline V gene (reference sequence). Trimming shortened V by 5 bases and J by 5 bases, and 13 bases separated the two germline ends. CDR3 in DNA: TGTGCCACCAGCTTCGGGAAGCAGAACAATGAGCAGTTCTTC. Its protein product is CATSFGKQNNEQFF.

The genes are TRBV30 and TRBJ1-5, with 8 nucleotides matching TRBD1. The CDR3 spans 15 residues. Unmatched junction bases numbered 12, after V lost 4 bases and J lost 7 bases. Germline V gene data show CDR1 as GTSNPN and CDR2 as SVGIG (reference sequence). CDR3 region: CAWTSPGQGRQPQHF. The CDR3 DNA reads as TGTGCCTGGACTAGCCCCGGACAGGGCAGGCAGCCCCAGCATTTT.

This sequence joins TRBV27 and TRBJ2-7; the D gene is possibly TRBD2 (6 bases). In germline, CDR1 is MNHEY, CDR2 SMNVEV (reference sequence). The CDR3 length is 14 residues. Trimming removed 4 bases from V and 2 bases from J, with 12 bases in between. The CDR3: CASSSVSGPYEQYF. Written as DNA, the CDR3 is TGTGCCAGCAGTTCCGTTAGCGGCCCCTACGAGCAGTACTTC.

The J gene is TRBJ2-2, the V gene TRBV30; D is unclear. The germline V and J ends were trimmed by 0 bases and 7 bases, with 9 bases remaining between them. The germline CDR1 and CDR2 sequences are GTSNPN and SVGIG (reference sequence). The CDR3 contains 13 residues. CDR3 sequence: CAWSVRWGGELFF. The CDR3 nucleotides read TGTGCCTGGAGTGTACGATGGGGCGGGGAGCTGTTTTTT.

V and J are TRBV6-5 and TRBJ1-3; a possible D gene is TRBD1 (5 bases). This CDR3 contains 11 residues. Germline V gives CDR1 MNHEY, CDR2 SVGAGI. V shed 6 bases and J shed 7 bases, with 7 bases lying between them. The DNA of the CDR3 is TGTGCCAGCAGCAGGGAGAACACCATATATTTT. As protein: CASSRENTIYF.

V and J are TRBV19 and TRBJ2-1; D is unresolved. Trimming shortened V by 9 bases and J by 3 bases, and 21 bases separated the two germline ends. The CDR3 has 16 amino acids. Germline loops: CDR1 LNHDA, CDR2 SQIVND (reference sequence). The CDR3 loop reads CARPYPSALLYNEQFF. The CDR3 DNA reads TGTGCCAGACCCTACCCGAGCGCCCTACTCTACAATGAGCAGTTCTTC.

The chain is built from TRBV7-8 and TRBJ1-1; D remains ambiguous. Trimming removed 4 bases from V and 6 bases from J, with 15 bases in between. Germline V lookup: CDR1 SGHVS, CDR2 FQNEAQ. The CDR3 is made up of 14 amino acids. CDR3 DNA sequence: TGTGCCAGCAGCTATAACTTCCGAGACGCTGAAGCTTTCTTT. Translation: CASSYNFRDAEAFF.

The chain links TRBV6-1 to TRBJ2-7; D may be TRBD1 (5 bases). Trimming left V 7 bases short and J 4 bases short, with 14 bases between. The CDR3 extends over 13 amino acids. Germline-derived CDR1 and CDR2 are MNHNS and SASEGT. For the CDR3, the DNA is TGTGCCAGCACCACAAACCAGGGTTACGAGCAGTACTTC. Translation: CASTTNQGYEQYF.

The chain links TRBV27 to TRBJ2-1, with 14 bases fitting TRBD2. Germline V gene lookup returns CDR1 MNHEY and CDR2 SMNVEV (reference sequence). This CDR3 is 16 amino acids long. V lost 6 bases, J lost 9 bases, and 10 bases stayed unmatched. This chain's CDR3 is CASSAPGLAGASEQFF. The CDR3 bases are TGTGCCAGCAGCGCGCCGGGACTAGCGGGAGCAAGTGAGCAGTTCTTC.

The chain has TRBV14 and TRBJ2-2; no clear D gene. This CDR3 has 14 residues. The germline V gene has CDR1 SGHDN and CDR2 FVKESK. The V gene lost 2 bases and the J gene lost 1 base, with 5 bases spanning the gap. CDR3 sequence: CASSQRVNTGELFF. The CDR3 DNA reads TGTGCCAGCAGCCAACGTGTGAACACCGGGGAGCTGTTTTTT.

V gene TRBV11-2 combines with J gene TRBJ2-7; 7 positions agree with TRBD2. The ends lost 6 bases at V and 3 bases at J; junction bases unmatched: 8. Per germline, CDR1 SGHAT and CDR2 FQNNGV. The CDR3 length is 14 residues. The CDR3 loop reads CASRPLAVFYEQYF. CDR3 bases: TGTGCCAGCAGACCGCTAGCGGTTTTCTACGAGCAGTACTTC.

This clone was picked up many times. V gene TRBV4-2 combines with J gene TRBJ1-3, with TRBD1 matching over 8 bases. V shed 1 base and J 4 bases; nucleotides not matched to a gene: 0. This CDR3 comprises 14 residues. CDR1 is LGHNA, CDR2 YNFKEQ, per germline. The DNA of the CDR3 is TGTGCCAGCAGCCAAGGGACAGGGGGAAACACCATATATTTT. Its protein is CASSQGTGGNTIYF.

The rearrangement joins TRBV27 to TRBJ2-7; D assignment may be TRBD1 or TRBD2 (6 bases each). CDR3 length equals 13 residues. The germline CDR1 and CDR2 sequences are MNHEY and SMNVEV (reference sequence). V lost 10 bases, J lost 2 bases, and 15 bases lay in between. Here the CDR3 reads CATRWGAAYEQYF. The CDR3, as DNA: TGTGCCACCAGGTGGGGGGCGGCCTACGAGCAGTACTTC.

V is TRBV5-6 and J is TRBJ1-3; D gene unclear. V shed 2 bases and J shed 2 bases, with 8 bases lying between them. The CDR3 extends over 14 amino acids. Germline loops: CDR1 SGHDT, CDR2 YYEEEE. CDR3 in DNA: TGTGCCAGCAGCTTAACAGAGGCTGGAAACACCATATATTTT. This codes for CASSLTEAGNTIYF.

The rearrangement joins TRBV18 to TRBJ2-6; D remains unclear. This CDR3 region has 13 residues. In germline, CDR1 is KGHSH, CDR2 LQKENI. V gave up 1 base and J gave up 4 bases, with 2 bases separating them. The CDR3 sequence: CASSPRGANVLTF. The CDR3 nucleotides read TGTGCCAGCTCACCACGCGGGGCCAACGTCCTGACTTTC.

The rearrangement uses TRBV6-6 and TRBJ2-1; D remains ambiguous. CDR1 is MNHNY, CDR2 SVGAGI, per germline (reference sequence). The V end was cut by 0 bases, the J end by 0 bases, with 9 bases between. The CDR3 loop spans 16 amino acids. CDR3 in amino acids: CASSYSASSSYNEQFF. Written as DNA, the CDR3 is TGTGCCAGCAGTTACTCGGCGTCGAGCTCCTACAATGAGCAGTTCTTC.